The 11 T cell receptor beta chains below were found in one sample sequenced in a study of blood T cell repertoires in COVID-19. Sequenced by immunoSEQ multiplex PCR; TCRdb stores in-frame clones only, minus some. The profile shows about 330,000 clones, just over 85% of them singletons. Sequenced input: PBMCs or T cells enriched from blood (not recorded which). The receptors shown here come from a woman aged 18-29 years who had recovered from COVID-19.

This rearrangement joins TRBV27 to TRBJ2-1; TRBD1 might be the D (5 bases). The CDR3 spans 15 residues. CDR1 is MNHEY and CDR2 is SMNVEV in the germline V gene (reference sequence). V lost 8 bases, J lost 10 bases, and 24 bases lay in between. As DNA, the CDR3 is TGTGCCAGCTCTATGTGGGGCCCTACTAAGAAGGAGCAGTTCTTC. The encoded protein is CASSMWGPTKKEQFF.

This chain uses TRBV2 with TRBJ2-5; perhaps TRBD2 as D (5 bases). The V and J ends lost 1 base and 4 bases respectively, with 10 bases between them. Germline CDR1 is SNHLY and CDR2 is FYNNEI. The CDR3 has 14 residues. In DNA form, the CDR3 reads TGTGCCAGCAGTGAAGGAGGGTTGGGAGAGACCCAGTACTTC. Translating it yields CASSEGGLGETQYF.

The rearrangement links TRBV5-6 to TRBJ2-5; 7 bases are a match to TRBD1. The germline CDR1 and CDR2 sequences are SGHDT and YYEEEE. With 5 bases clipped from V and 4 bases from J, the junction kept 8 bases outside the gene matches. The CDR3 length is 14 residues. The CDR3 loop is CASSRTGPGETQYF. The CDR3 coding sequence is TGTGCCAGCAGTCGGACAGGACCGGGAGAGACCCAGTACTTC. The entire variable domain, with the rest obtained from reference TRBV5-6 and TRBJ2-5, is as follows: DAGVTQSPTHLIKTRGQQVTLRCSPKSGHDTVSWYQQALGQGPQFIFQYYEEEERQRGNFPDRFSGHQFPNYSSELNVNALLLGDSALYLCASSRTGPGETQYFGPGTRLLVL.

This chain uses TRBV6-5 with TRBJ1-2; the match to TRBD1 covers 8 bases. CDR1 is MNHEY, CDR2 SVGAGI, per germline. Trimming removed 2 bases from V and 2 bases from J; junction bases left unmatched: 1. The CDR3 extends over 14 amino acids. CDR3 residues: CASSYGQGNYGYTF. The CDR3 DNA reads as TGTGCCAGCAGTTACGGACAGGGAAACTATGGCTACACCTTC.

This clone was seen once. The V and J genes are TRBV18 and TRBJ1-1; D unclear. The germline gives CDR1 KGHSH, CDR2 LQKENI. The CDR3 loop spans 15 amino acids. The germline V and J ends were trimmed by 6 bases and 3 bases, with 17 bases remaining between them. DNA for the CDR3: TGTGCCAGCTCCCCCTTCAGACGGGAGGACACTGAAGCTTTCTTT. Residues: CASSPFRREDTEAFF.

The chain has TRBV5-1 and TRBJ2-2, with TRBD2 as a possible D gene (7 bases). Per the germline V gene, CDR1 is SGHRS and CDR2 is YFSETQ. The CDR3 covers 15 residues. V shed 5 bases and J shed 4 bases, with 15 bases lying between them. The CDR3 loop reads CASRAGARATGELFF. In DNA form, the CDR3 reads TGCGCCAGCAGGGCGGGGGCGCGGGCCACCGGGGAGCTGTTTTTT.

This clone was counted a few times. This chain uses TRBV9 with TRBJ2-1; TRBD2 agrees at 10 bases. CDR1 is SGDLS and CDR2 is YYNGEE in the germline V gene. This CDR3 contains 19 residues. V was clipped by 3 bases and J by 4 bases; unmatched bases: 16. CDR3 residues: CASSASRVSGRSTYNEQFF. The DNA for the CDR3 is TGTGCCAGCAGCGCTAGTCGGGTTAGCGGGAGGTCCACTTACAATGAGCAGTTCTTC. Full variable domain (rest looked up from reference TRBV9 and TRBJ2-1): DSGVTQTPKHLITATGQRVTLRCSPRSGDLSVYWYQQSLDQGLQFLIQYYNGEERAKGNILERFSAQQFPDLHSELNLSSLELGDSALYFCASSASRVSGRSTYNEQFFGPGTRLTVL.

This clone was picked up one time. The rearrangement joins TRBV5-1 to TRBJ1-1, with no clear D. Germline lookup yields CDR1 SGHRS and CDR2 YFSETQ. The CDR3 loop spans 14 amino acids. V was clipped by 3 bases and J by 5 bases, with 14 bases between them. CDR3 sequence (DNA): TGCGCCAGCAGCTGGGCGGCGGGTAGTACTGAAGCTTTCTTT. Translation: CASSWAAGSTEAFF.

The chain joins TRBV14 to TRBJ2-7, with D maybe TRBD2 (6 bases). The V end was cut by 0 bases, the J end by 4 bases, with 10 bases between. The CDR3 sequence is 14 residues long. In germline, CDR1 is SGHDN, CDR2 FVKESK. CDR3 nucleotides: TGTGCCAGCAGCCAAGACGGGACTTATTACGAGCAGTACTTC. It is translated as CASSQDGTYYEQYF.

The chain links TRBV20-1 to TRBJ2-4; no clear D. Germline loops: CDR1 DFQATT, CDR2 SNEGSKA (reference sequence). V lost 3 bases and J lost 1, with 7 bases in between. The CDR3 covers 13 residues. In DNA, the CDR3 is TGCAGTGCTAGTCTCTATGCCAAAAACATTCAGTACTTC. Translated, it gives CSASLYAKNIQYF.

This sequence joins TRBV29-1 and TRBJ2-2; D is unclear. The CDR3 spans 13 residues. Germline V gene data show CDR1 as SQVTM and CDR2 as ANQGSEA. With 5 bases removed from V and 0 bases from J, the gap between germline ends came to 7 bases. This CDR3 reads CSVQYANTGELFF. DNA of the CDR3: TGCAGCGTTCAGTACGCGAACACCGGGGAGCTGTTTTTT.